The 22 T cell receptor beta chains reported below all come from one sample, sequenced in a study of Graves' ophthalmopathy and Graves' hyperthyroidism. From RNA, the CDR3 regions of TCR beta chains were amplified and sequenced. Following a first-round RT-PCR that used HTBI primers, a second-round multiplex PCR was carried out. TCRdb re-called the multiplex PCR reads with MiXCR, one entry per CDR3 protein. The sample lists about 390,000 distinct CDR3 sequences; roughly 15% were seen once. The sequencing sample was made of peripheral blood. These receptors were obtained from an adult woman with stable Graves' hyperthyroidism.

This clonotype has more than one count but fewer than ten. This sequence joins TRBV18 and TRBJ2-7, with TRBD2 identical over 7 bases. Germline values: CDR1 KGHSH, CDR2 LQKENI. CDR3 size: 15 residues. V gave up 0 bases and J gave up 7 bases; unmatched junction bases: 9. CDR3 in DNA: TGTGCCAGCTCACCACCAGCGGGACGAGTGGGGGAGCAGTACTTC. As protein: CASSPPAGRVGEQYF. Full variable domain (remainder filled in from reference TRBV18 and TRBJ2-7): NAGVMQNPRHLVRRRGQEARLRCSPMKGHSHVYWYRQLPEEGLKFMVYLQKENIIDESGMPKERFSAEFPKEGPSILRIQQVVRGDSAAYFCASSPPAGRVGEQYFGPGTRLTVT.

The CDR3 DNA follows: TGTGCCAGCAGCTTGATACGGGGCTTGATTCCTGAAGCTTTCTTT. It yields the protein CASSLIRGLIPEAFF. The chain joins TRBV11-2 to TRBJ1-1, with D possibly being TRBD1 (5 bases). The CDR3 is 15 amino acids. The germline CDR1 and CDR2 sequences are SGHAT and FQNNGV. V shed 3 bases and J shed 6 bases, with 17 bases lying between them.

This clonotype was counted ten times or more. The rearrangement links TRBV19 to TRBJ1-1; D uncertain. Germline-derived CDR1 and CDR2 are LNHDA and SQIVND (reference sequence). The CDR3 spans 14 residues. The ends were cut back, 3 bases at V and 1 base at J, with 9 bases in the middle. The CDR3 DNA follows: TGTGCCAGTAGTATGCTCGGCCAGAACACTGAAGCTTTCTTT. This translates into CASSMLGQNTEAFF.

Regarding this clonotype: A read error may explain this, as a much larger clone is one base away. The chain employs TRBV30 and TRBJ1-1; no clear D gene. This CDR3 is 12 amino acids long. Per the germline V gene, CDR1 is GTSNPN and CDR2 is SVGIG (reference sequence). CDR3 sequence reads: CAWRSGNTETFF. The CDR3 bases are TGTGCCTGGAGGAGCGGGAACACTGAAACTTTCTTT.

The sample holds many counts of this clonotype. The CDR3 sequence: CASSQVGAYTEAFF. In DNA, the CDR3 is TGCGCCAGCAGCCAAGTAGGGGCTTACACTGAAGCTTTCTTT. The rearrangement joins TRBV4-1 to TRBJ1-1, with D possibly TRBD1 on 5 matching bases. V dropped 1 base and J dropped 3 bases, with 9 bases sitting between them. Germline values: CDR1 MGHRA, CDR2 YSYEKL. The length of the CDR3 is 14 residues.

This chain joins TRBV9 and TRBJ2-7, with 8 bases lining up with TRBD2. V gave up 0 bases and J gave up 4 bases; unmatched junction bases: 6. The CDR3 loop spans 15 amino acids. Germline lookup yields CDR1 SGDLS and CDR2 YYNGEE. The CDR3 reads CASSVGTSWSYEQYF. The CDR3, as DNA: TGTGCCAGCAGCGTAGGGACTAGCTGGAGTTACGAGCAGTACTTC.

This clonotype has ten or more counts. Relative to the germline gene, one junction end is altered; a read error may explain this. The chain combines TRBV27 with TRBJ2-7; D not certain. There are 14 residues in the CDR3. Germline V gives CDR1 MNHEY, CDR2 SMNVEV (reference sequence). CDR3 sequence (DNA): TGTGCCAGCAGTTACGGCAGCCTCGGGTACGGGCAGTACTTC. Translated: CASSYGSLGYGQYF.

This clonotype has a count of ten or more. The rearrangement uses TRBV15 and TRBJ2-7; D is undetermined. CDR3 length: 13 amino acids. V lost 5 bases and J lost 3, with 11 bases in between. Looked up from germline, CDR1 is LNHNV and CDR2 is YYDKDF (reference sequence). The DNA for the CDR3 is TGTGCCACCAGCTCCCTAGACCTCTACGAGCAGTACTTC. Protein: CATSSLDLYEQYF.

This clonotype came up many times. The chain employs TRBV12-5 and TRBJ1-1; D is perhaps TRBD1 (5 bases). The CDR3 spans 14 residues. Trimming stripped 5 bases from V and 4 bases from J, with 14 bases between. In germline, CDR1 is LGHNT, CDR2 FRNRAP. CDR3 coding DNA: TGTGCTAGTGGTCACGGGACGGTTGGCACTGAAGCTTTCTTT. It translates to CASGHGTVGTEAFF.

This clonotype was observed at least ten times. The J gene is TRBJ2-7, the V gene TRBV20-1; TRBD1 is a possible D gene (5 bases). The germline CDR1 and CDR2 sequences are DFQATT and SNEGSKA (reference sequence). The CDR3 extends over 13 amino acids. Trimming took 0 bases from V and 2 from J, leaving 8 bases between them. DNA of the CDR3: TGCAGTGCTAGAGAGACACAGGCCTACGAGCAGTACTTC. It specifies CSARETQAYEQYF.

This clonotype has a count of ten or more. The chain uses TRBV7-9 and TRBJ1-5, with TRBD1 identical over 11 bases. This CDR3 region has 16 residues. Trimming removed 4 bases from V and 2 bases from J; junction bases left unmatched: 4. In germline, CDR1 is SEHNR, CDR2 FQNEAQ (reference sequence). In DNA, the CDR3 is TGTGCCAGCAGCTCAGTGGGACAGGGGGGCAATCAGCCCCAGCATTTT. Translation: CASSSVGQGGNQPQHF.

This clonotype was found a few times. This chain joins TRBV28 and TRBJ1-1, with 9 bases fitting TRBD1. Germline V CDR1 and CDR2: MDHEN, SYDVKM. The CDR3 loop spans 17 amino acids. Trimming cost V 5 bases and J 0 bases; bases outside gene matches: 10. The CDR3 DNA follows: TGTGCCAGCAGTCTCACCCCCGGGACAGGGATGAACACTGAAGCTTTCTTT. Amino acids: CASSLTPGTGMNTEAFF.

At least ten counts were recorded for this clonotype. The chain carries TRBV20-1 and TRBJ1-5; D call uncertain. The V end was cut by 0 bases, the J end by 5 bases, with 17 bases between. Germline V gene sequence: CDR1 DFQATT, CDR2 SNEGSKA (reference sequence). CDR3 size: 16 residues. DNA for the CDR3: TGCAGTGCTAGAGATGTGACGGAACTCAACGATCAGCCCCAGCATTTT. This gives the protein CSARDVTELNDQPQHF.

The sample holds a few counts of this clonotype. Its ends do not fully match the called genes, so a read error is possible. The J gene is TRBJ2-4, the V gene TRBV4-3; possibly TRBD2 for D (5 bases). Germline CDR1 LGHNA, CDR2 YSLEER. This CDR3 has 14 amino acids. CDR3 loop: CASSQDRVGNIKYF. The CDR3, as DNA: TGCGCCAGCAGCCAAGATAGGGTCGGGAACATTAAGTACTTC.

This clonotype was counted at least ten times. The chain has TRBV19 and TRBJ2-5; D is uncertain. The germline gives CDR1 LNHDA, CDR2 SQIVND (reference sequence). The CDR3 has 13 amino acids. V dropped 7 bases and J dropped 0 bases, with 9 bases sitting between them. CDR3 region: CASNFRDQETQYF. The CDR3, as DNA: TGTGCCAGTAACTTCCGGGACCAAGAGACCCAGTACTTC. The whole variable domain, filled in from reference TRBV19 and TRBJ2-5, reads DGGITQSPKYLFRKEGQNVTLSCEQNLNHDAMYWYRQDPGQGLRLIYYSQIVNDFQKGDIAEGYSVSREKKESFPLTVTSAQKNPTAFYLCASNFRDQETQYFGPGTRLLVL.

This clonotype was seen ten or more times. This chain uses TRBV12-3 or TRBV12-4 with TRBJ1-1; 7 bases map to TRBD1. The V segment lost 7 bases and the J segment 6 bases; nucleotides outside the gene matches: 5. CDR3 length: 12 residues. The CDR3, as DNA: TGTGCCAGCACTCCAGGGGGGCCTGAAGCTTTCTTT. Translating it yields CASTPGGPEAFF.

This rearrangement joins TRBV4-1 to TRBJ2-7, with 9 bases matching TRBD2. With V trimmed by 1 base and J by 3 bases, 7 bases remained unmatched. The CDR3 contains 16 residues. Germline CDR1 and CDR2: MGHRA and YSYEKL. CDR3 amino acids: CASSQGSGSMGYEQYF. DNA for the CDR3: TGCGCCAGCAGCCAAGGTAGCGGGAGTATGGGCTACGAGCAGTACTTC.

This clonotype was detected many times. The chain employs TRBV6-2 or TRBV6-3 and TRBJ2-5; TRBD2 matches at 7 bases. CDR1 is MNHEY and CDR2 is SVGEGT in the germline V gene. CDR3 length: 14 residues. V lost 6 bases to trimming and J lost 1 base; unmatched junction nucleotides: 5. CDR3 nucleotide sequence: TGTGCCAGCAGGGGGGGGACCGTCCAAGAGACCCAGTACTTC. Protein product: CASRGGTVQETQYF.

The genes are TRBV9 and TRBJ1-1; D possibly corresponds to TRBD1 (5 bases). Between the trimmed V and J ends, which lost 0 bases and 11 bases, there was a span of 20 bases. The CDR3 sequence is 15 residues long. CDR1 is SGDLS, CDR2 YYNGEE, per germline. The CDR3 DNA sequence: TGTGCCAGCAGCGTAGATGGGGGGGACGGGGGACGGGCTTTCTTT. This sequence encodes CASSVDGGDGGRAFF.

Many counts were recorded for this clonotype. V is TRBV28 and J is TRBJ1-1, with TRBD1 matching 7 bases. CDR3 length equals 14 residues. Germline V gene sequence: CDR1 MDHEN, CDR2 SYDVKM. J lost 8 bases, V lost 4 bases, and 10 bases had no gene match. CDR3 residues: CASSWGLQGGEAFF. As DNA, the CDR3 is TGTGCCAGCAGTTGGGGACTCCAGGGGGGCGAAGCTTTCTTT.

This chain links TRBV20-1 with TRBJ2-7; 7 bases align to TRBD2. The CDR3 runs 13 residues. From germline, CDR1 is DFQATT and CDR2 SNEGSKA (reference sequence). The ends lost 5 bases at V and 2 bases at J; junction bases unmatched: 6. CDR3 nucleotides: TGCAGTGCTCTACGGGAGGACACCTACGAGCAGTACTTC. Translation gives CSALREDTYEQYF.

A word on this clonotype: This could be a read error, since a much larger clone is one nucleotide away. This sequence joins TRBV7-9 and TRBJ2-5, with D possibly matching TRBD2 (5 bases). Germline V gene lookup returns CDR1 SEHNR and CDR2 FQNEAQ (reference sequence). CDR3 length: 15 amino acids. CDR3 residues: CVSSGRILYQETQYF. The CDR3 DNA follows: TGTGTCAGCAGCGGCAGAATCCTGTACCAAGAGACCCAGTACTTC. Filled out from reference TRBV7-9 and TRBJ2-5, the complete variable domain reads DTGVSQNPRHKITKRGQNVTFRCDPISEHNRLYWYRQTLGQGPEFLTYFQNEAQLEKSRLLSDRFSAERPKGSFSTLEIQRTEQGDSAMYLCVSSGRILYQETQYFGPGTRLLVL.